Presented here are 23 T cell receptor beta chains from one specimen sequenced in a study of blood T cell repertoires in COVID-19. The table came from immunoSEQ multiplex PCR; TCRdb's copy has only in-frame clones and leaves some out. The sample yields over 200,000 clones, around 90% seen once. The sample was PBMCs or T cells enriched from blood (not recorded which). These receptor sequences come from a human donor in a cohort exposed to, infected with or recovered from COVID-19 (not recorded which). The donor label of this sample is uncertain.

V is TRBV20-1 and J is TRBJ1-3; D gene uncertain. The CDR3 contains 11 residues. Germline V CDR1 and CDR2: DFQATT, SNEGSKA (reference sequence). V dropped 5 bases and J dropped 4 bases, with 6 bases sitting between them. The CDR3 here is CSAVQGNTIYF. The CDR3 DNA reads TGCAGTGCTGTCCAGGGAAACACCATATATTTT.

The chain employs TRBV18 and TRBJ2-2; D is undetermined. V was pared by 2 bases and J by 3 bases, with 4 bases between. The CDR3 totals 13 residues. Germline-derived CDR1 and CDR2 are KGHSH and LQKENI. The CDR3 nucleotides are TGTGCCAGCTCACCAACGGACACCGGGGAGCTGTTTTTT. Encoded protein: CASSPTDTGELFF.

There are a few counts of this clone. The CDR3 loop is CASSLEQDGEQYF. The CDR3 region has the DNA TGTGCCAGCAGCTTAGAACAGGATGGCGAGCAGTACTTC. The chain uses TRBV7-2 and TRBJ2-7; TRBD1 is a possible D gene (5 bases). V gave up 1 base and J gave up 6 bases, with 10 bases separating them. The length of the CDR3 is 13 residues. The germline gives CDR1 SGHTA, CDR2 FQGNSA.

This chain links TRBV6-2 or TRBV6-3 with TRBJ1-5; TRBD1 might be the D (6 bases). Germline V lookup: CDR1 MNHEY, CDR2 SVGEGT. The germline V and J ends were trimmed by 5 bases and 3 bases, with 14 bases remaining between them. The CDR3 spans 15 residues. The CDR3 spells CASSDRPYSNQPQHF. CDR3 DNA: TGTGCCAGCAGTGACAGGCCCTACTCCAATCAGCCCCAGCATTTT.

This clone was counted between two and nine times. The J gene is TRBJ2-1, the V gene TRBV5-8, with a weak D call TRBD1 (6 bases). Per germline, CDR1 SGHTS and CDR2 YDEGEE. CDR3 length equals 15 residues. V dropped 0 bases and J dropped 6 bases, with 13 bases sitting between them. The CDR3 region is CASSLAPGAVNEQFF. The CDR3 DNA sequence: TGTGCCAGCAGCTTGGCCCCAGGGGCGGTCAATGAGCAGTTCTTC.

The chain uses TRBV12-3 or TRBV12-4 and TRBJ1-1; weak D call: TRBD1 (5 bases). Trimming shortened V by 8 bases and J by 5 bases, and 12 bases separated the two germline ends. This CDR3 has 12 residues. The CDR3 DNA reads TGTGCCAGCGGATCCGGGGGGACTGAAGCTTTCTTT. Protein sequence: CASGSGGTEAFF.

The chain joins TRBV27 to TRBJ2-2; possibly TRBD1 for D (7 bases). From germline, CDR1 is MNHEY and CDR2 SMNVEV (reference sequence). The CDR3 loop spans 14 amino acids. Trimming left V 8 bases short and J 2 bases short, with 12 bases between. CDR3 coding DNA: TGTGCCAGCCGGACAGGACTAAACACCGGGGAGCTGTTTTTT. It specifies CASRTGLNTGELFF.

The rearrangement links TRBV12-3 or TRBV12-4 to TRBJ1-1, with TRBD1 as a possible D gene (6 bases). The CDR3 is 13 residues long. Trimming removed 4 bases at V and 0 bases at J, with 6 bases between. The CDR3 DNA follows: TGTGCCAGCAGTTGGACAGTGAACACTGAAGCTTTCTTT. Translating gives CASSWTVNTEAFF.

The genes are TRBV30 and TRBJ1-3, with a weak D call TRBD1 (5 bases). CDR3 size: 15 residues. Germline CDR1 is GTSNPN and CDR2 is SVGIG (reference sequence). The V end was cut by 1 base, the J end by 0 bases, with 10 bases between. CDR3 DNA: TGTGCCTGGAGTGAACAGGTATTCTCTGGAAACACCATATATTTT. This sequence encodes CAWSEQVFSGNTIYF.

The chain joins TRBV6-4 to TRBJ1-5; D gene uncertain. The V end was cut by 5 bases, the J end by 6 bases, with 11 bases between. Germline V gene data show CDR1 as MRHNA and CDR2 as SNTAGT. There are 13 residues in the CDR3. This CDR3 is CASSPGWSQPQHF. The CDR3 nucleotides are TGTGCCAGCAGTCCCGGTTGGAGTCAGCCCCAGCATTTT.

The chain recombines TRBV12-3 or TRBV12-4 with TRBJ1-1; 9 bases fit TRBD1. This CDR3 is built from 13 residues. Trimming at V came to 7 bases and at J to 5 bases, leaving 5 bases not matched to a gene. As DNA, the CDR3 is TGTGCCAGCACACAGGGGGCTAGAACTGAAGCTTTCTTT. It codes for CASTQGARTEAFF.

The J gene is TRBJ2-3, the V gene TRBV30; D possibly corresponds to TRBD1 (6 bases). The germline V and J ends were trimmed by 5 bases and 3 bases, with 18 bases remaining between them. Germline V CDR1 and CDR2: GTSNPN, SVGIG (reference sequence). The CDR3 covers 15 residues. The CDR3 loop is CAWGGVRALTDTQYF. In DNA, the CDR3 is TGTGCCTGGGGGGGCGTGAGGGCGCTGACAGATACGCAGTATTTT.

This chain connects TRBV7-9 to TRBJ2-7, with 9 nucleotides matching TRBD2. V lost 7 bases to trimming and J lost 6 bases; unmatched junction nucleotides: 13. There are 15 residues in the CDR3. The V gene's germline CDR1 is SEHNR and CDR2 FQNEAQ (reference sequence). The CDR3 sequence: CASTQPAGGPGEQYF. The CDR3 nucleotides read TGTGCCAGCACCCAACCCGCGGGGGGGCCGGGCGAGCAGTACTTC.

This clone occurred once. V usage is TRBV9 and J usage is TRBJ2-2; perhaps TRBD2 as D (5 bases). The V gene's germline CDR1 is SGDLS and CDR2 YYNGEE. This CDR3 spans 17 amino acids. V lost 0 bases to trimming and J lost 2 bases, with 14 bases between them. CDR3 DNA sequence: TGTGCCAGCAGCGTAGACCCTCGCGGGCATAACACCGGGGAGCTGTTTTTT. Its protein product is CASSVDPRGHNTGELFF.

The chain employs TRBV9 and TRBJ2-5, with TRBD2 matching 9 bases. CDR1 and CDR2 (germline): SGDLS, YYNGEE. This CDR3 has 13 residues. V lost 4 bases, J lost 5 bases, and 3 bases stayed unmatched. The CDR3 protein is CASSYGLAETQYF. The CDR3 DNA is TGTGCCAGCAGCTACGGACTAGCGGAGACCCAGTACTTC. Full variable domain (rest looked up from reference TRBV9 and TRBJ2-5): DSGVTQTPKHLITATGQRVTLRCSPRSGDLSVYWYQQSLDQGLQFLIQYYNGEERAKGNILERFSAQQFPDLHSELNLSSLELGDSALYFCASSYGLAETQYFGPGTRLLVL.

The chain's CDR3 is CASSQRDRGDSNYGYTF. As DNA, the CDR3 is TGTGCCAGCAGCCAACGGGACAGGGGGGATTCGAACTATGGCTACACCTTC. The V and J genes are TRBV4-2 and TRBJ1-2, with 11 positions matching TRBD1. V lost 2 bases, J lost 2 bases, and 7 bases stayed unmatched. The germline gives CDR1 LGHNA, CDR2 YNFKEQ. The CDR3 extends over 17 amino acids.

The DNA for the CDR3 is TGTGCCAGCAGCATTGACAGGGGCTCTGGAAACACCATATATTTT. Translated: CASSIDRGSGNTIYF. The rearrangement links TRBV5-5 to TRBJ1-3; TRBD1 matches at 8 bases. J lost 0 bases, V lost 4 bases, and 3 bases had no gene match. The CDR3 extends over 15 amino acids. CDR1 and CDR2 (germline): SGHKS, YYEKEE (reference sequence).

The genes are TRBV19 and TRBJ1-6, with D perhaps TRBD1 (5 bases). Germline V gene sequence: CDR1 LNHDA, CDR2 SQIVND (reference sequence). Trimming stripped 0 bases from V and 7 bases from J, with 10 bases between. The CDR3 consists of 15 residues. CDR3 sequence: CASSIDSGPNSPLHF. The CDR3, as DNA: TGTGCCAGTAGTATAGATTCAGGGCCAAATTCACCCCTCCACTTT. Complete variable domain (other parts from reference TRBV19 and TRBJ1-6): DGGITQSPKYLFRKEGQNVTLSCEQNLNHDAMYWYRQDPGQGLRLIYYSQIVNDFQKGDIAEGYSVSREKKESFPLTVTSAQKNPTAFYLCASSIDSGPNSPLHFGNGTRLTVT.

This chain links TRBV19 with TRBJ2-5; 11 bases align to TRBD2. Germline V gene sequence: CDR1 LNHDA, CDR2 SQIVND (reference sequence). The length of the CDR3 is 17 residues. V shed 5 bases and J 0 bases; nucleotides not matched to a gene: 8. The DNA of the CDR3 is TGTGCCAGTAGTTTAGGTAGCGGGGGGGCTTACCAAGAGACCCAGTACTTC. It yields the protein CASSLGSGGAYQETQYF.

The CDR3 sequence is CASSLGRATEAFF. The DNA for the CDR3 is TGCGCCAGCAGCTTGGGCAGGGCTACTGAAGCTTTCTTT. The chain joins TRBV5-1 to TRBJ1-1; D might be TRBD1 (5 bases). Trimming removed 0 bases from V and 5 bases from J, with 8 bases in between. The germline V gene has CDR1 SGHRS and CDR2 YFSETQ. The CDR3 is made up of 13 amino acids.

The chain links TRBV9 to TRBJ1-3; weak D call: TRBD1 (5 bases). V lost 0 bases, J lost 3 bases, and 10 bases lay in between. Germline lookup yields CDR1 SGDLS and CDR2 YYNGEE. This CDR3 region has 15 residues. The CDR3 DNA follows: TGTGCCAGCAGCGTAGCTCTAGACAGTGGAAACACCATATATTTT. Translating it yields CASSVALDSGNTIYF. The full variable domain, in which reference TRBV9 and TRBJ1-3 provide the parts outside the CDR3, is DSGVTQTPKHLITATGQRVTLRCSPRSGDLSVYWYQQSLDQGLQFLIQYYNGEERAKGNILERFSAQQFPDLHSELNLSSLELGDSALYFCASSVALDSGNTIYFGEGSWLTVV.

The table lists this clone with a count of one. The chain carries TRBV4-2 and TRBJ2-7; 9 nucleotides align to TRBD1. Looked up from germline, CDR1 is LGHNA and CDR2 is YNFKEQ. J gave up 2 bases and V 1 base, and 3 bases lay outside the gene matches. This CDR3 is built from 15 residues. The CDR3: CASSQAWTGAYEQYF. The CDR3 nucleotides read TGTGCCAGCAGCCAAGCATGGACAGGGGCCTACGAGCAGTACTTC.

This clone was seen only once. This sequence joins TRBV5-5 and TRBJ2-7; D is ambiguous. Germline CDR1 and CDR2: SGHKS and YYEKEE (reference sequence). The CDR3 has 15 residues. Trimming took 2 bases from V and 5 from J, leaving 17 bases between them. CDR3 DNA sequence: TGTGCCAGCAGCTTCCGAAGCGACGGCCGTCACGAGCAGTACTTC. This sequence encodes CASSFRSDGRHEQYF.